These T cell receptor beta chains were read from a single sample in a study of regulatory T cells in long-lasting Graves disease. TCRdb analysed the multiplex PCR reads with MiXCR anew, one entry per CDR3 protein. The sample yields hundreds of thousands of distinct CDR3 sequences, less than 25% seen once. The sequenced sample was peripheral blood mononuclear cells (PBMCs), obtained when the disease was refractory, from a patient treated with antithyroid drugs. The receptors derive from a female donor with Graves disease. The CDR3 runs from the conserved cysteine through the conserved F or W. A D gene is named only where the DNA matches it firmly. Expanded clones get a size class; other rows say once, few or many, or leave the size out.

clone_size j_call v_call d_call cdr3_nt cdr3_aa
few TRBJ2-5 TRBV3-1 NA TGTGCCAGCGCCGGACAAGCGATTCCCTCGGAGACCCAGTACTTC CASAGQAIPSETQYF
few TRBJ2-7 TRBV6-1 NA TGTGCCAGCAAACTCACTGACAGCTCCTACGAGCAGTACTTC CASKLTDSSYEQYF
NA TRBJ1-6 TRBV11-2 TRBD1 TGTGCCAGCAGCCGGAAACAGGGGGATAATTCACCCCTCCACTTT CASSRKQGDNSPLHF
NA TRBJ1-4 TRBV7-2 NA TGTGCCAGCAGCCCCCTTATGGCCTTGGGGAAACTGTTTTTT CASSPLMALGKLFF
few TRBJ2-7 TRBV4-3 NA TGCGCCAGCAGCCAAGTTTTGGGTCGGAGCCCCTACGAGCAGTACTTC CASSQVLGRSPYEQYF
few TRBJ1-1 TRBV20-1 NA TGCAGTGCTAGATCCGGCGGGGGTCACCTGAACACTGAAGCTTTCTTT CSARSGGGHLNTEAFF
NA TRBJ2-5 TRBV29-1 NA TGCAGCGTCCAGCACGTGGTAATAGGGACCCAGTACTTC CSVQHVVIGTQYF
many TRBJ2-1 TRBV12-3/TRBV12-4 NA TGTGCCAGCGTCGCCTACAATGAGCAGTTCTTC CASVAYNEQFF
NA TRBJ2-5 TRBV7-9 NA TGTGCCAGCAGCCAGCCACAGGGACTAGAGACCCAGTACTTC CASSQPQGLETQYF
NA TRBJ2-3 TRBV11-2 NA TGTGCCAGCAGCTTAGAGTCTCTCGGAGGTTGGGGAGATACGCAGTATTTT CASSLESLGGWGDTQYF
NA TRBJ2-1 TRBV7-3 NA TGTGCCAGCAGCTGGACGCACTACAATGAGCAGTTCTTC CASSWTHYNEQFF
few TRBJ2-5 TRBV4-1 NA TGCGCCAGCAGCCAAGTCGCCCGGCAAGAGACCCAGTACTTC CASSQVARQETQYF
NA TRBJ2-5 TRBV6-2/TRBV6-3 TRBD2 TGTGCCAGCAGTTACCTAGCGGGAACGGGGCAAGAGACCCAGTACTTC CASSYLAGTGQETQYF
NA TRBJ2-3 TRBV4-3 TRBD2 TGCGCCAGCAGCCAAGGGGCTAGCGGACTCACAGATACGCAGTATTTT CASSQGASGLTDTQYF